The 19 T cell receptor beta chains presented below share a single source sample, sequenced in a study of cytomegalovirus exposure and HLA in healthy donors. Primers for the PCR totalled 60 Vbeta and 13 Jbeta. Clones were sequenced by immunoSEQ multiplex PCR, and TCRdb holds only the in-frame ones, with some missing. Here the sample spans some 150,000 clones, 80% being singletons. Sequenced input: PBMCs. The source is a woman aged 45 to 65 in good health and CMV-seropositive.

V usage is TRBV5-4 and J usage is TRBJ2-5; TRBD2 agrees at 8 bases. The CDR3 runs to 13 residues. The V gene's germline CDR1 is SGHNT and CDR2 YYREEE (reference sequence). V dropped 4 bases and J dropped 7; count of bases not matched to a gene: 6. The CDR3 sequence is CASSGTSGATQYF. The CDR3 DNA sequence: TGTGCCAGCAGCGGAACTAGCGGTGCGACCCAGTACTTC.

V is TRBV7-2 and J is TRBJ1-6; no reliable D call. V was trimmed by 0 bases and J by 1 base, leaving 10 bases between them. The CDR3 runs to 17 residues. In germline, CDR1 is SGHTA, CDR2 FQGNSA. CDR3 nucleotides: TGTGCCAGCAGCTTAGCCCTTTCTTTTTCCTATAATTCACCCCTCCACTTT. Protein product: CASSLALSFSYNSPLHF. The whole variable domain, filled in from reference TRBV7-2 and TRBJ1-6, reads GAGVSQSPSNKVTEKGKDVELRCDPISGHTALYWYRQSLGQGLEFLIYFQGNSAPDKSGLPSDRFSAERTGGSVSTLTIQRTQQEDSAVYLCASSLALSFSYNSPLHFGNGTRLTVT.

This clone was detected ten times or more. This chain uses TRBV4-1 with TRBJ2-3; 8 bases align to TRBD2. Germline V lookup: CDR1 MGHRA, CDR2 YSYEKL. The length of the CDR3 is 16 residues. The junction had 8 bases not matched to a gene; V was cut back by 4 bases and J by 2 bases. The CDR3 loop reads CASSPILAVFTDTQYF. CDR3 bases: TGCGCCAGCAGCCCGATACTAGCGGTATTCACAGATACGCAGTATTTT.

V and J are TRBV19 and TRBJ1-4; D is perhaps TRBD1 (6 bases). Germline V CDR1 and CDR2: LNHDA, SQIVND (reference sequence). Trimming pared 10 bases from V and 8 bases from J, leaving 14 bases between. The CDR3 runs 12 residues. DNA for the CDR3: TGTGCCAAAGGGGGAAATCACGAAAAACTGTTTTTT. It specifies CAKGGNHEKLFF.

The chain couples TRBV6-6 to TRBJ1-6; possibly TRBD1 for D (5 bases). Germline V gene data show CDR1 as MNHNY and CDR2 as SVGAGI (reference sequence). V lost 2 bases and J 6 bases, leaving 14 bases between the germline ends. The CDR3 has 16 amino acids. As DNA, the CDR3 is TGTGCCAGCAGTTACAAAGGGCAGGGTGGTAATTCACCCCTCCACTTT. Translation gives CASSYKGQGGNSPLHF.

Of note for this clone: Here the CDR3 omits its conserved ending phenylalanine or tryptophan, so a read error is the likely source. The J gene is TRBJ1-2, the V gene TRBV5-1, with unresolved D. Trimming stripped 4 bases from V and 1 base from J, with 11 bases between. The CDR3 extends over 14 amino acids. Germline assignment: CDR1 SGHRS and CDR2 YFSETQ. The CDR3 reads CASSVVADNYGYTL. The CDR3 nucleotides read TGCGCCAGCAGCGTCGTAGCAGATAACTATGGCTACACCCTC.

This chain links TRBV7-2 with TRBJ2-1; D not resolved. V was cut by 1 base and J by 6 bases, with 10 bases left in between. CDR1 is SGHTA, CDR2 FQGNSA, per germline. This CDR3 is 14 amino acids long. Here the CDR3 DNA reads TGTGCCAGCAGCTTAGAGCCCCTTGCCAATGAGCAGTTCTTC. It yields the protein CASSLEPLANEQFF.

The CDR3 reads CASSPTEANVLTF. CDR3 bases: TGTGCCAGCTCACCCACTGAGGCCAACGTCCTGACTTTC. This chain connects TRBV18 to TRBJ2-6; no definite D call. The germline V gene has CDR1 KGHSH and CDR2 LQKENI. The CDR3 contains 13 residues. Trimming stripped 3 bases from V and 6 bases from J, with 6 bases between.

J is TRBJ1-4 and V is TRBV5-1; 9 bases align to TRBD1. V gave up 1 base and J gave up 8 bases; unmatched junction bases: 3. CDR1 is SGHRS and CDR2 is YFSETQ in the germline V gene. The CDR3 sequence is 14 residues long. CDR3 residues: CASSLTGGAEKLFF. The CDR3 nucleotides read TGCGCCAGCAGCTTGACAGGGGGCGCGGAAAAACTGTTTTTT.

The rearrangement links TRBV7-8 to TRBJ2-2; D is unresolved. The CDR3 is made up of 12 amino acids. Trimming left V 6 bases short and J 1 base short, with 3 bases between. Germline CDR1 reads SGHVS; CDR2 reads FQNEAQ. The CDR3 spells CASSKNTGELFF. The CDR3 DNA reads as TGTGCCAGCAGTAAGAACACCGGGGAGCTGTTTTTT.

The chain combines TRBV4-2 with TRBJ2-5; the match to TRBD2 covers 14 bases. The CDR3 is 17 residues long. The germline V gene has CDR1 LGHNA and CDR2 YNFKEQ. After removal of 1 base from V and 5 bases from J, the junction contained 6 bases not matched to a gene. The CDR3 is CASSQGLAGGREETQYF. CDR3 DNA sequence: TGTGCCAGCAGCCAAGGACTAGCGGGGGGGAGAGAGGAGACCCAGTACTTC.

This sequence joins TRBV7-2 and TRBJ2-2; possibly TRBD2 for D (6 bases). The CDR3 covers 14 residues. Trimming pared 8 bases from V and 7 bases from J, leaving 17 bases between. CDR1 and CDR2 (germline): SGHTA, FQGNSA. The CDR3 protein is CASGPGLGYGELFF. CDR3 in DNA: TGTGCCAGCGGCCCGGGACTCGGGTACGGGGAGCTGTTTTTT.

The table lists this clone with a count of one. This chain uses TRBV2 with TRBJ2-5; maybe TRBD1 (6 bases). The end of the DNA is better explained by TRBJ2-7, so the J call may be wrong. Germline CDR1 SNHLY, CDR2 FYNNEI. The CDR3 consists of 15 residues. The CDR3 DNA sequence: TGTGCCAGCCTACGGTGGGATTTTCAGGGGTACGAGCAGTACTTC. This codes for CASLRWDFQGYEQYF.

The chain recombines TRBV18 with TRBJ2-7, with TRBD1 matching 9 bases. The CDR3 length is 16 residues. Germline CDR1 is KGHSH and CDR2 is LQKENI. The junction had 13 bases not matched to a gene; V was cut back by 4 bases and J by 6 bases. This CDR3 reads CASSRNPGQGSTEQYF. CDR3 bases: TGTGCCAGCTCACGTAATCCGGGACAGGGTTCCACCGAGCAGTACTTC.

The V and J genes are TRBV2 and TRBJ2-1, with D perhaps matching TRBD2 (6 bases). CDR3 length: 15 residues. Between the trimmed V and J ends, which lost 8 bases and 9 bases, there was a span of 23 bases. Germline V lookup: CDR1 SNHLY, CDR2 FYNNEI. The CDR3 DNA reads TGTGCCAGCTTAGCTCCGGGAGAGATCCGCGCTGAGCAGTTCTTC. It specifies CASLAPGEIRAEQFF.

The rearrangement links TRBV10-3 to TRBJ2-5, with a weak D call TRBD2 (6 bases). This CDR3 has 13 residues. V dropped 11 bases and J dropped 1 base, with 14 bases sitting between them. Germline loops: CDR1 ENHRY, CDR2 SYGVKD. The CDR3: CAASLAVQETQYF. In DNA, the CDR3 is TGTGCCGCCTCTTTAGCGGTCCAAGAGACCCAGTACTTC.

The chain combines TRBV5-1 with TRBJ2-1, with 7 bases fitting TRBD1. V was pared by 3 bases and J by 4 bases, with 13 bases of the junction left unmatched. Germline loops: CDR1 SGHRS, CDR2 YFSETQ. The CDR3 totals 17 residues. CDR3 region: CASSSEFQTGYYNEQFF. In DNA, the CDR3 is TGCGCCAGCAGCTCCGAATTCCAGACAGGGTATTACAATGAGCAGTTCTTC.

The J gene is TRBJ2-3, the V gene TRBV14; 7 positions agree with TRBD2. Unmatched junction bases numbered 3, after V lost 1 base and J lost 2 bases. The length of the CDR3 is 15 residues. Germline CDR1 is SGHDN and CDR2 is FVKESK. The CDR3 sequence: CASSQGLAATDTQYF. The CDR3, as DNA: TGTGCCAGCAGCCAAGGGCTAGCGGCCACAGATACGCAGTATTTT.

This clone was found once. The CDR3, as DNA: TGTGCCAGCAGCTCTCCGGGACAGGGAGGGGTAGAGACCCAGTACTTC. Translating gives CASSSPGQGGVETQYF. The chain is built from TRBV7-9 and TRBJ2-5, with 9 bases that match TRBD1. J lost 4 bases, V lost 4 bases, and 10 bases had no gene match. The CDR3 loop spans 16 amino acids. Germline V CDR1 and CDR2: SEHNR, FQNEAQ (reference sequence).